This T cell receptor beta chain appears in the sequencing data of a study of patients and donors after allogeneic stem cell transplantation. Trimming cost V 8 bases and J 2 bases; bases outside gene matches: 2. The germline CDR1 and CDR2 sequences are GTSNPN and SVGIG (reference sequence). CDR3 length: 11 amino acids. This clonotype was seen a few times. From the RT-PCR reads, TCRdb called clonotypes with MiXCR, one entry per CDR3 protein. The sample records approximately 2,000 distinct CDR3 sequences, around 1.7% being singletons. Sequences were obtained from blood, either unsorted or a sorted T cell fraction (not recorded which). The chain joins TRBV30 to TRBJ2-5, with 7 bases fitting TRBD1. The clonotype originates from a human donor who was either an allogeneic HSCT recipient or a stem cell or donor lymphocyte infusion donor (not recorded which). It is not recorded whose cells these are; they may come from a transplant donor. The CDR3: CARGLQETQYF. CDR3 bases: TGTGCCAGGGGGCTACAAGAGACCCAGTACTTC. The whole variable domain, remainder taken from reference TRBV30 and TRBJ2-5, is SQTIHQWPATLVQPVGSPLSLECTVEGTSNPNLYWYRQAAGRGLQLLFYSVGIGQISSEVPQNLSASRPQDRQFILSSKKLLLSDSGFYLCARGLQETQYFGPGTRLLVL.